This T cell receptor beta chain stems from a study of CD8 T cells in ankylosing spondylitis (dated by TCRdb to the late 2010s). For the study in its entirety: T cell receptor beta repertoires were profiled in healthy donors and ankylosing spondylitis patients so that disease-linked TCR variants could be found. In total, the full study cohort was made up of roughly 100 healthy donors and about two dozen ankylosing spondylitis patients. Samples of peripheral blood were taken, and for ankylosing spondylitis patients, synovial fluid was collected as well. Results the study describes overall, beyond this receptor: The disease-linked clones showed a CD8+ phenotype and occurred at relatively low frequencies in peripheral blood. Some motif variants had previously been reported in the synovial fluid and blood of reactive arthritis patients, which suggests shared mechanisms of disease initiation. A TCR beta motif of several highly homologous amino acid variants appeared characteristic of blood from ankylosing spondylitis patients. According to the report, matched synovial fluid samples from ankylosing spondylitis patients were significantly enriched for the disease-linked clones.

The instrument given in TCRdb is Illumina HiSeq 2500. TCR beta libraries were prepared by quantitative 5'-RACE with molecular barcodes. In the original analysis: A new computational method, built on a probabilistic model of VDJ rearrangement, was used to identify disease-linked TCR variants. TCRdb itself trimmed the public reads at Q25 with fastp, ran MiXCR and retained productive beta chains. Each entry is one CDR3 protein sequence, shown with its most common DNA and genes. None of the V and J calls come from the authors' own analysis; TCRdb made them. This sample holds around 53,000 distinct CDR3 sequences; roughly 7.3% were observed only once. The leading ten clones occupy around 8.7% of the sample. V sheds 4 bases and J sheds 3 bases, leaving 12 bases between their ends. From cysteine to phenylalanine, the CDR3 is 14 amino acids long. Only CDR3 DNA is held: 42 bases, read in frame from base 1. The sample holds many counts of this clonotype. No cognate antigen has been identified for it. No base qualities exist here, and no much larger clone lies one base off it.

This TCR was recovered from a female donor with ankylosing spondylitis or in good health (not recorded which). Recombination linked TRBV12-3 or TRBV12-4 to TRBJ1-1, with the D gene not confidently named. What was sequenced was blood, either unsorted or a sorted T cell fraction (not recorded which). The nucleotide sequence is TGTGCCAGCAGTTCTACGTGGGGTGACACTGAAGCTTTCTTT. Its product reads: CASSSTWGDTEAFF.